These T cell receptor beta chains were read from a single sample in a study of blood T cell repertoires in COVID-19. Produced via immunoSEQ multiplex PCR; TCRdb's table is partial and in-frame only. The repertoire includes under 200,000 clones, roughly 82% of them detected once, and around 5.2% sits in the top ten. The sample was peripheral blood. The receptors originated from a woman in her twenties or thirties with acute or convalescent COVID-19. The CDR3 runs from the conserved cysteine through the conserved F or W. D genes are given only for firm matches. Rows may omit the clone size; those that give it use once, few, many or a size class.

v_gene: TRBV10-1
d_gene: TRBD2
j_gene: TRBJ2-3
abundance: NA
CDR3nt: TGCGCCAGCAGTGAGGGGTTAGCGGGAGATACGCAGTATTTT
CDR3aa: CASSEGLAGDTQYF

v_gene: TRBV6-2/TRBV6-3
d_gene: NA
j_gene: TRBJ1-1
abundance: NA
CDR3nt: TGTGCCAGCAGTTACGGGGCAGGGCGAGCTTTCTTT
CDR3aa: CASSYGAGRAFF

v_gene: TRBV19
d_gene: NA
j_gene: TRBJ1-2
abundance: NA
CDR3nt: TGTGCCAGTAGTAACCCCCAGGAAGGACAGTATGGCTACACCTTC
CDR3aa: CASSNPQEGQYGYTF

v_gene: TRBV5-4
d_gene: TRBD1
j_gene: TRBJ1-5
abundance: NA
CDR3nt: TGTGCCAGCAGCGCGGGACAGAATCAGCCCCAGCATTTT
CDR3aa: CASSAGQNQPQHF

v_gene: TRBV6-5
d_gene: TRBD1
j_gene: TRBJ1-2
abundance: NA
CDR3nt: TGTGCCAGCAGTCGCCGACAGGGGATCAATGGCTACACCTTC
CDR3aa: CASSRRQGINGYTF

v_gene: TRBV7-6
d_gene: NA
j_gene: TRBJ2-4
abundance: NA
CDR3nt: TGTGCCAGCAGCTCACCCCAGGGATCCAAAAACATTCAGTACTTC
CDR3aa: CASSSPQGSKNIQYF

v_gene: TRBV9
d_gene: TRBD1
j_gene: TRBJ2-7
abundance: NA
CDR3nt: TGTGCCAGCAACCTAATCCGGGACAGGGGGCTATACGAGCAGTACTTC
CDR3aa: CASNLIRDRGLYEQYF

v_gene: TRBV28
d_gene: NA
j_gene: TRBJ1-6
abundance: NA
CDR3nt: TGTGCCAGCAGTTTTTTAGATTATAATTCACCCCTCCACTTT
CDR3aa: CASSFLDYNSPLHF

v_gene: TRBV19
d_gene: TRBD2
j_gene: TRBJ2-1
abundance: NA
CDR3nt: TGTGCCAGTAGTATCTACCCCCGGGCTAGCGGGGGTCTAGTCTACAATGAGCAGTTCTTC
CDR3aa: CASSIYPRASGGLVYNEQFF

v_gene: TRBV13
d_gene: TRBD1
j_gene: TRBJ1-2
abundance: NA
CDR3nt: TGTGCTAGCAGCCTAGGAATGGGACAGGGGCGGAACTATGGCTACACCTTC
CDR3aa: CASSLGMGQGRNYGYTF

v_gene: TRBV6-5
d_gene: TRBD1
j_gene: TRBJ2-2
abundance: NA
CDR3nt: TGTGCCAGCAGGTCCGACAGGGTAAACACCGGGGAGCTGTTTTTT
CDR3aa: CASRSDRVNTGELFF

v_gene: TRBV27
d_gene: TRBD1
j_gene: TRBJ1-4
abundance: NA
CDR3nt: TGTGCCAGCAGCCGACAGGGCGGAGGTGAAAAACTGTTTTTT
CDR3aa: CASSRQGGGEKLFF

v_gene: TRBV3-1/TRBV3-2
d_gene: TRBD1
j_gene: TRBJ2-7
abundance: NA
CDR3nt: TGTGCCAGCAGCCAAGGGACAGGGGACGGTAACGAGCAGTACTTC
CDR3aa: CASSQGTGDGNEQYF

v_gene: TRBV5-6
d_gene: NA
j_gene: TRBJ2-1
abundance: NA
CDR3nt: TGTGCCAGCAGCCTGGGACTGGGGCGGGGGCAGTTCTTC
CDR3aa: CASSLGLGRGQFF

v_gene: TRBV6-2/TRBV6-3
d_gene: TRBD2
j_gene: TRBJ2-3
abundance: NA
CDR3nt: TGTGCCAGCAGTGGAAGCGGGGGGGCAGATACGCAGTATTTT
CDR3aa: CASSGSGGADTQYF

v_gene: TRBV2
d_gene: NA
j_gene: TRBJ1-5
abundance: few
CDR3nt: TGTGCCAGCAAGAGGAGGAGGGAAGGCAATCAGCCCCAGCATTTT
CDR3aa: CASKRRREGNQPQHF